This TCR beta chain was identified in a study of blood T cells in healthy people across ages. The use of a sample-barcoded 5' primer and a J-beta primer mix characterized a second PCR of about 7 to 12 cycles. TCRdb re-derived calls from the 5' RACE reads in MiXCR, one entry per CDR3 protein. This sample has 1.5 million to 2 million distinct CDR3 sequences, with under 30% found just once. The study's findings and limits: In long-lived donors, naive CD4+ cell counts and diversity exceeded those of aged donors.

Germline V CDR1 and CDR2: SGHRS, YFSETQ. This CDR3 spans 17 amino acids. Trimming cost V 3 bases and J 0 bases; bases outside gene matches: 9. Details on this clonotype: Antigen: not known.

The chain couples TRBV5-1 to TRBJ2-1; 7 nucleotides line up with TRBD1. This TCR derives from a woman in her 30s in good health. The material sequenced was blood. The CDR3 DNA reads as TGCGCCAGCAGCTGGGGCCGACGGGACAGCTCCTACAATGAGCAGTTCTTC. It specifies CASSWGRRDSSYNEQFF. The full variable domain, its missing parts supplied by reference TRBV5-1 and TRBJ2-1, is KAGVTQTPRYLIKTRGQQVTLSCSPISGHRSVSWYQQTPGQGLQFLFEYFSETQRNKGNFPGRFSGRQFSNSRSEMNVSTLELGDSALYLCASSWGRRDSSYNEQFFGPGTRLTVL.